This TCR beta chain was observed in a study of T cell changes during pregnancy in multiple sclerosis. V lost 5 bases, J lost 5 bases, and 15 bases lay in between. CDR3 length equals 14 residues. Germline lookup yields CDR1 LNHDA and CDR2 SQIVND (reference sequence). The table came from immunoSEQ multiplex PCR; TCRdb's copy has only in-frame clones and leaves some out. The sample includes around 34,000 clones, around nine tenths of them seen just once. The origin of this receptor is a female donor with multiple sclerosis, enrolled in a pregnancy study. Source: CD8+ T cells from peripheral blood mononuclear cells, taken in the first trimester of pregnancy. The chain recombines TRBV19 with TRBJ1-2, with D uncertain. CDR3 in DNA: TGTGCCAGTAGTCCAAGCTCCAGCGGGTATGGCTACACCTTC. It is translated as CASSPSSSGYGYTF.